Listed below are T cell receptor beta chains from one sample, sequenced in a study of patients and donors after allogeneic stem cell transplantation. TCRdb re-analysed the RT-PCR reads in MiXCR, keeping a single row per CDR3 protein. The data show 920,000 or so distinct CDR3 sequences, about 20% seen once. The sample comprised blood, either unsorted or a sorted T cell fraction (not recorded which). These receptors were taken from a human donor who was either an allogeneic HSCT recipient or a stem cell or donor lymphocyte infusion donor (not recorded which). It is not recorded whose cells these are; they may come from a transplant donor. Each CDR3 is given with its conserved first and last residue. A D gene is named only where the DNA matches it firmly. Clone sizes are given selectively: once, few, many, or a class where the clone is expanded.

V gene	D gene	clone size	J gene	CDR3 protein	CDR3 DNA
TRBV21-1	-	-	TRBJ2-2	CASSKEANRGRRNTGELFF	TGTGCCAGCAGCAAAGAGGCGAACAGGGGGCGACGAAACACCGGGGAGCTGTTTTTT
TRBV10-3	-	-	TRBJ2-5	CAIRDPGPQETQYF	TGTGCCATCAGGGATCCGGGACCCCAAGAGACCCAGTACTTC
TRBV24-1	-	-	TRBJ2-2	CATSAPNTGELFF	TGTGCCACCAGTGCCCCAAACACCGGGGAGCTGTTTTTT
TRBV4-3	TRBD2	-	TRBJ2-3	CASSQDPLGLEGDTQYF	TGCGCCAGCAGCCAAGATCCCCTGGGACTAGAGGGTGATACGCAGTATTTT
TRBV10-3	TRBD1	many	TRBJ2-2	CATRGLENTGELFF	TGTGCCACCAGGGGGCTAGAGAACACCGGGGAGCTGTTTTTT
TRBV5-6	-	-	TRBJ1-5	CASSLAHQPQHF	TGTGCCAGCAGCTTGGCTCATCAGCCCCAGCATTTT
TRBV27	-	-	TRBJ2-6	CASSLSTSGANVLTF	TGTGCCAGCAGTCTCTCAACCTCTGGGGCCAACGTCCTGACTTTC
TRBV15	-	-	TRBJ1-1	CATSRDAQGGLNTEAFF	TGTGCCACCAGCAGAGACGCACAGGGAGGACTGAACACTGAAGCTTTCTTT
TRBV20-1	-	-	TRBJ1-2	CSASSRRLARGSYGYTF	TGCAGTGCTAGTTCCCGCCGCTTGGCCAGGGGCAGCTATGGCTACACCTTC
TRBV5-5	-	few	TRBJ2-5	CASSLVAGMWTQYF	TGTGCCAGCAGCTTGGTGGCAGGGATGTGGACCCAGTACTTC
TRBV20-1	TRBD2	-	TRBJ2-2	CSARDTGTTAGELFF	TGCAGTGCTCGAGATACCGGGACTACGGCCGGGGAGCTGTTTTTT
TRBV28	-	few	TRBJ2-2	CASSLIGRTNTGELFF	TGTGCCAGCAGTTTAATAGGGAGGACGAACACCGGGGAGCTGTTTTTT
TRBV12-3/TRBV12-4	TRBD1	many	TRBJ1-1	CASSYDRVKEAFF	TGTGCCAGCAGTTACGACAGGGTCAAGGAAGCTTTCTTT
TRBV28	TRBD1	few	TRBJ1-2	CASSSWDRAAYGYTF	TGTGCCAGCAGTTCTTGGGACAGGGCTGCCTATGGCTACACCTTC
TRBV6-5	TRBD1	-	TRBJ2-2	CASSYRQGATGELFF	TGTGCCAGCAGTTACAGACAGGGGGCCACCGGGGAGCTGTTTTTT
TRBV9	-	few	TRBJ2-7	CASSVAGSNEQYF	TGTGCCAGCAGCGTGGCAGGGAGCAACGAGCAGTACTTC
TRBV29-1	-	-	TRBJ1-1	CSGDKPNTEAFF	TGCAGCGGGGACAAACCGAACACTGAAGCTTTCTTT
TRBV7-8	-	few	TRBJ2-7	CASSLAEGYEQYF	TGTGCCAGCAGCTTAGCGGAGGGCTACGAGCAGTACTTC
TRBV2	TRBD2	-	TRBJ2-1	CASSPPGLAGEEQFF	TGTGCCAGCAGTCCTCCGGGACTAGCGGGTGAGGAGCAGTTCTTC
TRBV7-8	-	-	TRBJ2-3	CASSPPLGGTDTQYF	TGTGCCAGCAGCCCCCCCCTAGGGGGCACAGATACGCAGTATTTT
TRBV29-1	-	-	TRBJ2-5	CSVSKPSGQETQYF	TGCAGCGTTTCGAAGCCCTCTGGCCAAGAGACCCAGTACTTC
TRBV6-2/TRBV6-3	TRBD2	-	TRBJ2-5	CASRASGGLQETQYF	TGTGCCAGCAGGGCTAGCGGGGGGCTCCAAGAGACCCAGTACTTC
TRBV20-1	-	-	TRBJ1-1	CSARRDTGGSTEAFF	TGCAGTGCTAGAAGGGACACCGGAGGGAGTACTGAAGCTTTCTTT
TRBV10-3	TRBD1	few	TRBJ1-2	CAIQDRDSSAYTF	TGTGCCATCCAGGACCGGGACAGTTCGGCCTACACCTTC
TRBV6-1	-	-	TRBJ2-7	CASTAPGQSYEQYF	TGTGCCAGCACTGCCCCCGGACAGAGTTACGAGCAGTACTTC
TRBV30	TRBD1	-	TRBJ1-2	CAWRGTGGGYTF	TGTGCCTGGAGGGGGACAGGGGGTGGCTACACCTTC
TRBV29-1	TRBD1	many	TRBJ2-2	CSVSRRTGSNTGELFF	TGCAGCGTTAGTAGACGGACAGGCTCGAACACCGGGGAGCTGTTTTTT
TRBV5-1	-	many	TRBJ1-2	CASSLAENYGYTF	TGTGCCAGCAGCTTAGCAGAAAACTATGGCTACACCTTC
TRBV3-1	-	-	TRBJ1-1	CASSQEIVSTEAFF	TGTGCCAGCAGCCAAGAAATTGTGAGCACTGAAGCTTTCTTT
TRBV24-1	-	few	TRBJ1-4	CATSDLGQGNEKLFF	TGTGCCACCAGTGATTTGGGGCAGGGGAATGAAAAACTGTTTTTT
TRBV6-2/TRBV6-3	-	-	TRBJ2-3	CASRKEGRPSTDTQYF	TGTGCCAGCCGAAAAGAAGGACGTCCTAGCACAGATACGCAGTATTTT
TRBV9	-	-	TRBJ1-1	CASSTVDQRQAFF	TGTGCCAGCAGCACCGTTGACCAGAGGCAAGCTTTCTTT
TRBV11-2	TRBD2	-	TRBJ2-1	CASSFTSASSYNEQFF	TGTGCCAGCAGCTTCACTAGCGCGAGCTCCTACAATGAGCAGTTCTTC
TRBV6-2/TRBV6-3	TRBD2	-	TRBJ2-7	CASSYAPLAGVSYEQYF	TGTGCCAGCAGTTACGCTCCTCTAGCGGGGGTCTCCTACGAGCAGTACTTC
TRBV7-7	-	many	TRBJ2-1	CASSSLAEGGGEQFF	TGTGCCAGCAGCTCCCTAGCGGAAGGAGGGGGTGAGCAGTTCTTC
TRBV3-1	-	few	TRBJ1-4	CASSQDRGYNEKLFF	TGTGCCAGCAGCCAAGACAGGGGTTACAATGAAAAACTGTTTTTT
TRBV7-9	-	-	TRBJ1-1	CASSQLTRPKTEAFF	TGTGCCAGCAGCCAGCTGACCAGGCCGAAGACTGAAGCTTTCTTT
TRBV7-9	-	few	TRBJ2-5	CASSPERNFPETQYF	TGTGCCAGCAGCCCCGAGAGAAACTTTCCAGAGACCCAGTACTTC
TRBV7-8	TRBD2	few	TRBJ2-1	CASSPGPRGGVNEQFF	TGTGCCAGCAGCCCTGGCCCCCGGGGGGGGGTAAATGAGCAGTTCTTC
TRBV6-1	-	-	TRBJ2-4	CASSEVDDSLLYF	TGTGCCAGCAGTGAAGTCGACGATTCCTTGTTGTACTTC
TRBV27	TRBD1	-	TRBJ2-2	CASSSPGGSGTGELFF	TGTGCCAGCAGTTCCCCAGGGGGCTCGGGCACCGGGGAGCTGTTTTTT
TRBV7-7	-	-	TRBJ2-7	CASRTEYEQYF	TGTGCTAGCCGGACTGAGTACGAGCAGTACTTC
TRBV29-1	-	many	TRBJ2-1	CSVDWGVDEQFF	TGCAGCGTTGATTGGGGGGTAGATGAGCAGTTCTTC
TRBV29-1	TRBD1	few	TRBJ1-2	CSVERQGIANYGYTF	TGCAGCGTTGAGAGACAGGGGATAGCTAACTATGGCTACACCTTC
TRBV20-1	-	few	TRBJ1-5	CSASLGREHQPQHF	TGCAGTGCTAGTTTAGGCAGGGAACATCAGCCCCAGCATTTT
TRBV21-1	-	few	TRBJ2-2	CAETGGITGELFF	TGTGCTGAGACAGGGGGGATCACCGGGGAGCTGTTTTTT
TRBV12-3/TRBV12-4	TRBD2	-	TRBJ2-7	CASRAAGRTYEQYF	TGTGCCAGCAGGGCAGCGGGGAGAACCTACGAGCAGTACTTC
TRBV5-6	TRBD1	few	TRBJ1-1	CASSFRGRVNTEAFF	TGTGCCAGCAGCTTCAGGGGGCGCGTGAACACTGAAGCTTTCTTT